This TCR beta chain was recorded in a study of control samples from healthy donors and cancer patients. The method was immunoSEQ multiplex PCR; TCRdb's version includes in-frame clones alone and lacks a portion of them. This sample has 100,000 to 150,000 clones, with about 89% found just once. With 6 bases removed from V and 6 bases from J, the gap between germline ends came to 12 bases. The length of the CDR3 is 13 residues. Input material: blood. This chain connects TRBV12-3 or TRBV12-4 to TRBJ1-5, with TRBD1 as a possible D gene (6 bases). The TCR sequence derives from a man between 60 and 75 years old in good health. Written as DNA, the CDR3 is TGTGCCAGCAGGGACAGTTGGGGTCAGCCCCAGCATTTT. Amino acid sequence: CASRDSWGQPQHF.